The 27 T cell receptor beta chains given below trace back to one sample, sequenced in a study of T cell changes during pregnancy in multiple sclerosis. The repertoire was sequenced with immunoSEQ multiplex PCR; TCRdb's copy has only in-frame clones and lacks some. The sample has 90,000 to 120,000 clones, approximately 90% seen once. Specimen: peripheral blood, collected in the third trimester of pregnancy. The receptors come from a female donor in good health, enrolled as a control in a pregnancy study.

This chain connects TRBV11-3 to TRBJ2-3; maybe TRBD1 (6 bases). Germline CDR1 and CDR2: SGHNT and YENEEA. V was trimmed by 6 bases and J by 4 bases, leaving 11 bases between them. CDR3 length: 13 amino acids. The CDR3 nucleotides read TGTGCCAGCAGAAAGACAGGCTCAGATACGCAGTATTTT. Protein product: CASRKTGSDTQYF.

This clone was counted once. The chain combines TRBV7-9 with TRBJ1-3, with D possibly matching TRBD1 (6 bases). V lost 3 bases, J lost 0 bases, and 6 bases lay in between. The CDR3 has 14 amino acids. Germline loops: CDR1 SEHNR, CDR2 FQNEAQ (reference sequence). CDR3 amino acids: CASSLDSSGNTIYF. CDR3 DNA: TGTGCCAGCAGCTTGGACAGCTCTGGAAACACCATATATTTT.

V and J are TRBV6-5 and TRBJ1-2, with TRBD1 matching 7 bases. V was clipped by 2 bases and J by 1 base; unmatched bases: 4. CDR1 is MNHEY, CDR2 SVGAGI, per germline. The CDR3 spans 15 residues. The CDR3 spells CASSYERQGNYGYTF. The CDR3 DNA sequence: TGTGCCAGCAGTTACGAAAGACAGGGTAACTATGGCTACACCTTC.

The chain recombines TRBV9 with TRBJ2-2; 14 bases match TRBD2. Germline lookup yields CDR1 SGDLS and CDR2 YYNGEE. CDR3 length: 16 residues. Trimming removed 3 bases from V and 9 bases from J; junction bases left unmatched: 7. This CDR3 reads CASSDGLAGGTRELFF. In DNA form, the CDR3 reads TGTGCCAGCAGCGACGGACTAGCGGGGGGTACCCGGGAGCTGTTTTTT.

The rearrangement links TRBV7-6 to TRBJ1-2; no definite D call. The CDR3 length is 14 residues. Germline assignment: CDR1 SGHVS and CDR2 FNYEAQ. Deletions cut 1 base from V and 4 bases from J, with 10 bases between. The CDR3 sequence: CASSLGTGFYGYTF. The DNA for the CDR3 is TGTGCCAGCAGCTTAGGAACGGGGTTCTATGGCTACACCTTC.

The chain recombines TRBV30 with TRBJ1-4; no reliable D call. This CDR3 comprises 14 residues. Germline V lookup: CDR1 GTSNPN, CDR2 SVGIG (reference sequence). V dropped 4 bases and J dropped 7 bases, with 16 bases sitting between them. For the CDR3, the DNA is TGTGCCTGGACTGCCAGCCCGGCGGGTGAAAAACTGTTTTTT. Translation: CAWTASPAGEKLFF.

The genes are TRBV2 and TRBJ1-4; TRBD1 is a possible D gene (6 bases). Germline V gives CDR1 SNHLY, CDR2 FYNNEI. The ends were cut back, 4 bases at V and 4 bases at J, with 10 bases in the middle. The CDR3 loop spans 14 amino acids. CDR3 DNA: TGTGCCAGCAGTGTAAACAGGGTTAATGAAAAACTGTTTTTT. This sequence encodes CASSVNRVNEKLFF.

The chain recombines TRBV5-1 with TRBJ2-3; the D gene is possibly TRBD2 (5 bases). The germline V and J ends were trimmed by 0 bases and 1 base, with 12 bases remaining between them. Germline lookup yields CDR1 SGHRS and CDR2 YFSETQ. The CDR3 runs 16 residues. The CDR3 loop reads CASSLDPTEGTDTQYF. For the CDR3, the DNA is TGCGCCAGCAGCTTGGATCCTACGGAGGGCACAGATACGCAGTATTTT.

CDR3 nucleotides: TGTGCCAGCAGAGTGACAGGGGACTCCTACGAGCAGTACTTC. This gives the protein CASRVTGDSYEQYF. The chain recombines TRBV27 with TRBJ2-7, with TRBD1 matching over 8 bases. There are 14 residues in the CDR3. The germline V gene encodes CDR1 MNHEY and CDR2 SMNVEV (reference sequence). The ends lost 6 bases at V and 0 bases at J; junction bases unmatched: 4.

The chain's CDR3 is CASSLVGEADGYTF. CDR3 in DNA: TGCGCCAGCAGCTTGGTCGGGGAAGCGGATGGCTACACCTTC. The chain is built from TRBV5-1 and TRBJ1-2; no firm D call. Per the germline V gene, CDR1 is SGHRS and CDR2 is YFSETQ. V shed 0 bases and J shed 6 bases, with 12 bases lying between them. The CDR3 length is 14 residues.

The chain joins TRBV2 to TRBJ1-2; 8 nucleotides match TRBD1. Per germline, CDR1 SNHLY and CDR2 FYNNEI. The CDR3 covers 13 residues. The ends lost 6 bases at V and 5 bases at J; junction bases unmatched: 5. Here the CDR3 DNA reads TGTGCCAGCAGGGGACAGGTGTGGTATGGCTACACCTTC. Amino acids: CASRGQVWYGYTF.

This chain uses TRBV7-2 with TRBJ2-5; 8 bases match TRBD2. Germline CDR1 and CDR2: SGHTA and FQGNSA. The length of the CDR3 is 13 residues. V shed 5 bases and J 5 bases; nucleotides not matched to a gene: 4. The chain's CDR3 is CASSQSGGETQYF. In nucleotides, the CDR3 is TGTGCCAGCAGCCAAAGCGGGGGTGAGACCCAGTACTTC.

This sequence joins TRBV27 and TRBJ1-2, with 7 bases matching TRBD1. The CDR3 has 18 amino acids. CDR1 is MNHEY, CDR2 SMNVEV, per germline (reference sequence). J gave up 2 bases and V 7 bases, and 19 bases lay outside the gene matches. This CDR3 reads CASMGLGAGGPENYGYTF. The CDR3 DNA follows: TGTGCCAGCATGGGCCTTGGGGCAGGGGGACCAGAAAACTATGGCTACACCTTC.

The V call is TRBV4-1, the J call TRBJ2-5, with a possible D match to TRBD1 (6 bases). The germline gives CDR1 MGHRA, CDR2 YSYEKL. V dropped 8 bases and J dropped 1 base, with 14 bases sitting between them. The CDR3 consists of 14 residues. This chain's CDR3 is CASGPGTPQETQYF. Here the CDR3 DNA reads TGCGCCAGCGGGCCCGGGACACCCCAAGAGACCCAGTACTTC.

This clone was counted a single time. CDR3 sequence reads: CASSPDRLNTGELFF. The CDR3 nucleotides are TGTGCCAGCAGTCCGGACAGGCTTAACACCGGGGAGCTGTTTTTT. The genes are TRBV6-5 and TRBJ2-2; 7 bases match TRBD1. V shed 5 bases and J 2 bases; nucleotides not matched to a gene: 5. This CDR3 is 15 amino acids long. CDR1 and CDR2 from the germline V gene are MNHEY and SVGAGI.

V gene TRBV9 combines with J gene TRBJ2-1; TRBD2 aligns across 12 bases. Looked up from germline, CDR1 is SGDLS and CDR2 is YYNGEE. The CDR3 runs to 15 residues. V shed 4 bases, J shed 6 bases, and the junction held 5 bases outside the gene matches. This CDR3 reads CASSSSGGGGNEQFF. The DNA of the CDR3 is TGTGCCAGCAGCTCTAGCGGGGGGGGAGGCAATGAGCAGTTCTTC.

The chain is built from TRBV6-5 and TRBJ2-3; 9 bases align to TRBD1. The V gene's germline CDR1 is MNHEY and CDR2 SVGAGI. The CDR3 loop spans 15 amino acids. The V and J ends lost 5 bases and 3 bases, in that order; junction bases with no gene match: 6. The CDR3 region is CASSTPGQGTDTQYF. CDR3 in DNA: TGTGCCAGCAGTACACCGGGACAGGGAACAGATACGCAGTATTTT.

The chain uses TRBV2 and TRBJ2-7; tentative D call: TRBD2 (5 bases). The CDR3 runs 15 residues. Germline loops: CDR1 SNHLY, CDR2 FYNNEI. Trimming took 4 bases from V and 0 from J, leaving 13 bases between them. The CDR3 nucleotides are TGTGCCAGCAGTGCGAGACCTGGAGGCTCCTACGAGCAGTACTTC. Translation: CASSARPGGSYEQYF.

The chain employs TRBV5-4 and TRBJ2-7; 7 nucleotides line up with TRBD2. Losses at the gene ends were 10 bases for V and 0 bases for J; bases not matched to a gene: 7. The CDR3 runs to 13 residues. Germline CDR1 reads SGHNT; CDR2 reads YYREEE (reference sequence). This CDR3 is CAGRSGASYEQYF. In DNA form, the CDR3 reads TGTGCCGGAAGGAGCGGGGCCTCCTACGAGCAGTACTTC. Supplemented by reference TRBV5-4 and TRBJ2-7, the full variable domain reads ETGVTQSPTHLIKTRGQQVTLRCSSQSGHNTVSWYQQALGQGPQFIFQYYREEENGRGNFPPRFSGLQFPNYSSELNVNALELDDSALYLCAGRSGASYEQYFGPGTRLTVT.

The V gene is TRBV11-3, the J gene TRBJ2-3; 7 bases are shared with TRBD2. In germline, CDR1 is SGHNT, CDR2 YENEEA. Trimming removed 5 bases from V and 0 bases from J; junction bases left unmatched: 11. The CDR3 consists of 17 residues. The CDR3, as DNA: TGTGCCAGCAGCAAAAACCCGGGTAGCGGGAGCACAGATACGCAGTATTTT. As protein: CASSKNPGSGSTDTQYF. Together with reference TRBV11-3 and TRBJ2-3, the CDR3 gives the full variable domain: EAGVVQSPRYKIIEKKQPVAFWCNPISGHNTLYWYLQNLGQGPELLIRYENEEAVDDSQLPKDRFSAERLKGVDSTLKIQPAELGDSAVYLCASSKNPGSGSTDTQYFGPGTRLTVL.

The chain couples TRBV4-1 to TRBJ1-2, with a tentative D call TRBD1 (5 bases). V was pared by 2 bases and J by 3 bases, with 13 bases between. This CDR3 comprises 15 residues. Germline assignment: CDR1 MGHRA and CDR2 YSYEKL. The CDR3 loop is CASSQSEGGDYGYTF. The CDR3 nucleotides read TGCGCCAGCAGCCAAAGTGAGGGAGGGGACTATGGCTACACCTTC.

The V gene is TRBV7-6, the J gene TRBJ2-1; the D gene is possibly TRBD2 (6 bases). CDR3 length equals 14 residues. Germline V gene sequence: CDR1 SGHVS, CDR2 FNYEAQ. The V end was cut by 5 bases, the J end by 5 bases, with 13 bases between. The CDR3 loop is CASSAGTFNNEQFF. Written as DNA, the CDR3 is TGTGCCAGCAGCGCCGGGACTTTCAACAATGAGCAGTTCTTC.

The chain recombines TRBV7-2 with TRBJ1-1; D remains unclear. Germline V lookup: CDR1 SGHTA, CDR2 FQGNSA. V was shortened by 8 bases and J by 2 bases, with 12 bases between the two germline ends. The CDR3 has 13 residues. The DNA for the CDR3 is TGTGCCAGCGCTAAAACAGTTAACACTGAAGCTTTCTTT. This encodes CASAKTVNTEAFF.

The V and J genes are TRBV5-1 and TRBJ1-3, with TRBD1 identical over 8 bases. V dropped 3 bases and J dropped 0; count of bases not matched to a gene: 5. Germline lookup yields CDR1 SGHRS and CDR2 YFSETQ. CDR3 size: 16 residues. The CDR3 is CASSSGGAGSGNTIYF. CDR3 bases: TGCGCCAGCAGCTCAGGGGGCGCGGGCTCTGGAAACACCATATATTTT.

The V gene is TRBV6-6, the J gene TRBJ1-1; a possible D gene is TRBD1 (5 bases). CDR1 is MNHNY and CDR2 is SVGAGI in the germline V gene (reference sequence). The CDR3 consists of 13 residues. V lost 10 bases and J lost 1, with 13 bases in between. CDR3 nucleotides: TGTGCCACCCGAGTGGGGGGGAACACTGAAGCTTTCTTT. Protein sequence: CATRVGGNTEAFF.

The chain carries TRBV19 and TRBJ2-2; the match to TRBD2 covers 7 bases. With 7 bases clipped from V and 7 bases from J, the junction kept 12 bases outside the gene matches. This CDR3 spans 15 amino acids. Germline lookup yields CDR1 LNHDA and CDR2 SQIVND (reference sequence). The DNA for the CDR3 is TGTGCCAGTACCCCCACAGGACTAGTGGGCGGGGAGCTGTTTTTT. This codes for CASTPTGLVGGELFF.

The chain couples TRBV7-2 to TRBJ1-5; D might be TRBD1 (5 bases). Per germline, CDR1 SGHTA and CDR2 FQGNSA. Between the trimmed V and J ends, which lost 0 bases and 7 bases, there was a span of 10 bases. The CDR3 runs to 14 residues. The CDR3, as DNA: TGTGCCAGCAGCTTAGCGGGGGGAGAACAGCCCCAGCATTTT. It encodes CASSLAGGEQPQHF.